The rows below give T cell receptor beta chains drawn from one sample of a study of T cell responses to AZD1222 COVID-19 vaccine. Sequencing was performed with immunoSEQ multiplex PCR; in TCRdb, only in-frame clones are kept and a portion is missing. This table has some 30,000 clones, approximately 91% appearing once. The sequenced sample was peripheral blood, obtained on day 0 of AZD1222 vaccination. The source is an adult in good health. The CDR3 runs from the conserved cysteine through the conserved F or W. The D gene is left open where the match is weak.

TRBV7-6	TRBJ2-3	NA	CASSLQWVGGTDTQYF
TRBV2	TRBJ1-5	TRBD1	CASSGTGDRNQPQHF
TRBV6-2/TRBV6-3	TRBJ2-2	TRBD1	CASSLRTGGNTGELFF
TRBV24-1	TRBJ1-5	NA	CATSDSRWGNQPQHF
TRBV19	TRBJ1-4	NA	CASSIGRGFSTNEKLFF
TRBV6-5	TRBJ2-2	NA	CASSYFMGTGELFF
TRBV5-5	TRBJ1-3	NA	CASSLAGTAVGNTIYF
TRBV24-1	TRBJ2-2	TRBD1	CATSDSGTGGSGELFF
TRBV15	TRBJ1-6	TRBD1	CATSSGQASYNSPLHF
TRBV24-1	TRBJ2-2	NA	CATSEPGGTVNTGELFF
TRBV7-9	TRBJ1-2	NA	CASSLSGSLYGYTF
TRBV10-1	TRBJ2-7	TRBD2	CASGESGRADEQYF
TRBV27	TRBJ2-3	TRBD2	CASSHYPLSGGTDTQYF
TRBV5-1	TRBJ2-3	NA	CASSLSTSTDTQYF
TRBV9	TRBJ1-5	NA	CASSVGGDLYQPQHF
TRBV18	TRBJ2-5	NA	CASSLANQETQYF
TRBV7-9	TRBJ1-3	NA	CASRYGFSDEGNTIYF
TRBV15	TRBJ2-7	NA	CATSRAGSVDEQYF
TRBV7-9	TRBJ2-7	TRBD2	CASSLREGRSGEQYF
TRBV5-1	TRBJ2-7	NA	CASNGAGENREQYF
TRBV5-6	TRBJ1-4	NA	CASSPPEGRITNEKLFF
TRBV5-1	TRBJ1-4	TRBD1	CASSFRQGADEKLFF
TRBV27	TRBJ1-6	NA	CASRVLGGRGNSPLHF
TRBV5-1	TRBJ2-1	TRBD1	CASSTTGTATYNEQFF
TRBV19	TRBJ2-7	NA	CASSIIPGLLYEQYF
TRBV7-9	TRBJ1-6	NA	CASSLDFQHTSPLHF
TRBV4-1	TRBJ1-2	NA	CASSQEEGERGYTF